This T cell receptor beta chain was sequenced during a study of OX40 agonist ivuxolimab in advanced cancers. For the study at large: The patients got ivuxolimab, which is an agonistic anti-OX40 (CD134) antibody.

Here immunoSEQ multiplex PCR was the method, and the copy in TCRdb shows in-frame clones only, minus some. The sample consists of about 78,000 clones, about 90% of them appearing once. V lost 5 bases and J lost 1, with 12 bases in between. The CDR3 has 14 residues. Germline V gene data show CDR1 as SGHRS and CDR2 as YFSETQ. Blood was sampled at baseline, cycle 4 day 1, and cycle 7 day 1. The gene calls are TRBV5-1 and TRBJ1-1, with D maybe TRBD1 (5 bases). The source of this sequence is an adult with an advanced solid tumor such as melanoma, head and neck, liver or kidney cancer. This specimen was CD4+ or CD8+ T cells sorted from blood, taken in a trial of the OX40 agonist ivuxolimab. CDR3 region: CASSFIGQNTEAFF. The CDR3 bases are TGCGCCAGCAGTTTTATTGGACAGAACACTGAAGCTTTCTTT.